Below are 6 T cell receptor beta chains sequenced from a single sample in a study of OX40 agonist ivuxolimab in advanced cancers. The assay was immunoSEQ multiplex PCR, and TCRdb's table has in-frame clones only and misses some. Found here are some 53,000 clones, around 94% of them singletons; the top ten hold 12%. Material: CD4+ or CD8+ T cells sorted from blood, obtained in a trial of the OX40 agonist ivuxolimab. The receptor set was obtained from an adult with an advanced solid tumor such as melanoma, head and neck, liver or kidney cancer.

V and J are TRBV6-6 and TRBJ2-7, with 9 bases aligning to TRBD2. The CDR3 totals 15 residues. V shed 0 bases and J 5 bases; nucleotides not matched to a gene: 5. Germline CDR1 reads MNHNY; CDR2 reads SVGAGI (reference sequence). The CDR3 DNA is TGTGCCAGCAGTTACTCCCCTAGCGGGATGGACGAGCAGTACTTC. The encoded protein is CASSYSPSGMDEQYF.

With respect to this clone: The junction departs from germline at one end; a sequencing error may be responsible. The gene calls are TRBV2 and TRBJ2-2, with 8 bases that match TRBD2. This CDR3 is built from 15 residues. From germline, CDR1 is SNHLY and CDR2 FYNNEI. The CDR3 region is CASREAGVGTGELFF. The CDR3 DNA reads TGTGCCAGCAGAGAAGCGGGAGTGGGCACCGGGGAGCTGTTTTTT.

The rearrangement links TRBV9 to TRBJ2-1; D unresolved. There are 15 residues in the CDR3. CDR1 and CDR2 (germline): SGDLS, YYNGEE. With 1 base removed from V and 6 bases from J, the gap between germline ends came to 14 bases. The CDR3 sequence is CASSVIGGYGNEQFF. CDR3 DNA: TGTGCCAGCAGCGTAATCGGTGGTTACGGCAATGAGCAGTTCTTC.

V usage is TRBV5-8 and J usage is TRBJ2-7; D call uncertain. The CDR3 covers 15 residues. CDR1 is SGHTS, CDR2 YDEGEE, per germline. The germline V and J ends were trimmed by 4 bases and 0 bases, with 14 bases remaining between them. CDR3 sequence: CASSVLDRYSYEQYF. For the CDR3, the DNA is TGTGCCAGCAGCGTCCTCGACCGTTACTCCTACGAGCAGTACTTC.

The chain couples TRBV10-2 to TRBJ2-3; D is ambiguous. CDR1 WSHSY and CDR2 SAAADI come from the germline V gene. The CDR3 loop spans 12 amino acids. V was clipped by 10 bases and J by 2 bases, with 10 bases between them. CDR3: CATLENTDTQYF. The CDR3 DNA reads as TGCGCCACCCTCGAGAACACAGATACGCAGTATTTT.

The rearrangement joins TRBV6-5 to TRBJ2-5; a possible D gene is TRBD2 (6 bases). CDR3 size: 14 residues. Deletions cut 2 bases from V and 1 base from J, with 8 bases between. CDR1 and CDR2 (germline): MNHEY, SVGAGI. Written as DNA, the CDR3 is TGTGCCAGCAGTTACCCGGGACTCCAAGAGACCCAGTACTTC. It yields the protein CASSYPGLQETQYF.